The rows below give T cell receptor beta chains drawn from one sample of a study of blood T cell repertoires in COVID-19. The data were produced by immunoSEQ multiplex PCR, yet TCRdb's version contains in-frame clones alone and is incomplete. The data hold roughly 300,000 clones, with roughly 85% observed a single time. The sequencing sample was made of peripheral blood. The receptors shown here come from a human donor in a cohort sampled during active COVID-19. Each CDR3 is given with its conserved first and last residue. The order of the fields is J gene, clone size, V gene, CDR3 protein. Expanded clones get a size class; other rows say once, few or many, or leave the size out.

J gene: TRBJ1-3; clone size: .; V gene: TRBV5-1; CDR3 protein: CASRLQGGGNTIYF
J gene: TRBJ2-3; clone size: .; V gene: TRBV4-1; CDR3 protein: CASSQGLGLAASTDTQYF
J gene: TRBJ2-1; clone size: .; V gene: TRBV3-1/TRBV3-2; CDR3 protein: CASTQAPSGSYNEQFF
J gene: TRBJ2-3; clone size: .; V gene: TRBV6-5; CDR3 protein: CASSSDFPSTDTQYF
J gene: TRBJ2-7; clone size: .; V gene: TRBV6-6; CDR3 protein: CASRSYKNEQYF
J gene: TRBJ2-7; clone size: .; V gene: TRBV5-4; CDR3 protein: CASSRTGTSAYEQYF
J gene: TRBJ2-1; clone size: .; V gene: TRBV5-1; CDR3 protein: CASSSTTGSSYNEQFF
J gene: TRBJ1-2; clone size: .; V gene: TRBV18; CDR3 protein: CASSPGTGGYGYTF
J gene: TRBJ2-3; clone size: .; V gene: TRBV18; CDR3 protein: CASSLTGLGDTQYF
J gene: TRBJ2-7; clone size: once; V gene: TRBV9; CDR3 protein: CASSDRDRGYEQYF
J gene: TRBJ2-2; clone size: .; V gene: TRBV5-4; CDR3 protein: CASSLGGSATGELFF
J gene: TRBJ1-1; clone size: .; V gene: TRBV12-5; CDR3 protein: CASGYSTIGAITEAFF
J gene: TRBJ2-2; clone size: .; V gene: TRBV18; CDR3 protein: CASSPRGTANTGELFF
J gene: TRBJ1-3; clone size: .; V gene: TRBV4-1; CDR3 protein: CASSPVDRPNTIYF
J gene: TRBJ2-2; clone size: .; V gene: TRBV4-1; CDR3 protein: CASSPGLAATGELFF
J gene: TRBJ1-2; clone size: few; V gene: TRBV6-5; CDR3 protein: CASSLGLSYGYTF
J gene: TRBJ1-4; clone size: .; V gene: TRBV18; CDR3 protein: CASSPRGLTNEKLFF
J gene: TRBJ2-5; clone size: .; V gene: TRBV10-3; CDR3 protein: CAISQQGGATQYF
J gene: TRBJ2-5; clone size: .; V gene: TRBV4-2; CDR3 protein: CASSQDDQRGNPQETQYF
J gene: TRBJ2-1; clone size: .; V gene: TRBV19; CDR3 protein: CASSTVTGGSYNEQFF
J gene: TRBJ2-7; clone size: .; V gene: TRBV6-2/TRBV6-3; CDR3 protein: CASSQSPWTYYEQYF
J gene: TRBJ2-2; clone size: .; V gene: TRBV13; CDR3 protein: CASSQREGTGELFF
J gene: TRBJ2-2; clone size: .; V gene: TRBV3-1/TRBV3-2; CDR3 protein: CASSFRTGRYTGELFF
J gene: TRBJ1-2; clone size: .; V gene: TRBV5-6; CDR3 protein: CASSWDRGAYGYTF
J gene: TRBJ2-1; clone size: .; V gene: TRBV27; CDR3 protein: CASSFGRERLRNEQFF
J gene: TRBJ1-1; clone size: few; V gene: TRBV3-1/TRBV3-2; CDR3 protein: CASEERGRGGAFF
J gene: TRBJ1-1; clone size: .; V gene: TRBV6-5; CDR3 protein: CASSYSYPGATEAFF
J gene: TRBJ2-1; clone size: once; V gene: TRBV18; CDR3 protein: CASSPRTSGGTYNEQFF
J gene: TRBJ2-1; clone size: .; V gene: TRBV27; CDR3 protein: CASSLWWEGVYNEQFF
J gene: TRBJ2-7; clone size: once; V gene: TRBV7-8; CDR3 protein: CASSSSLARGTSGRRGEQYF
J gene: TRBJ2-2; clone size: .; V gene: TRBV3-1/TRBV3-2; CDR3 protein: CASSWTGRTGELFF
J gene: TRBJ2-2; clone size: many; V gene: TRBV5-6; CDR3 protein: CASSFTRNTGELFF
J gene: TRBJ1-1; clone size: .; V gene: TRBV29-1; CDR3 protein: CSVDGGTRRMAFF
J gene: TRBJ1-3; clone size: many; V gene: TRBV25-1; CDR3 protein: CASSDSFFGNTIYF
J gene: TRBJ2-1; clone size: .; V gene: TRBV19; CDR3 protein: CASSQGVVFGEQFF
J gene: TRBJ1-1; clone size: few; V gene: TRBV6-2/TRBV6-3; CDR3 protein: CASSPNRGNTEAFF
J gene: TRBJ1-2; clone size: .; V gene: TRBV7-8; CDR3 protein: CASSWDSGVYGYTF
J gene: TRBJ2-5; clone size: .; V gene: TRBV7-2; CDR3 protein: CASRRRLAAAQETQYF
J gene: TRBJ2-7; clone size: .; V gene: TRBV3-1/TRBV3-2; CDR3 protein: CASSQGGDQSPWREQYF
J gene: TRBJ1-1; clone size: once; V gene: TRBV5-5; CDR3 protein: CASRLGQGWTNTEAFF
J gene: TRBJ2-2; clone size: few; V gene: TRBV19; CDR3 protein: CASSFRSYTGELFF
J gene: TRBJ2-5; clone size: .; V gene: TRBV4-3; CDR3 protein: CASSQGLRETQYF
J gene: TRBJ2-7; clone size: .; V gene: TRBV3-1/TRBV3-2; CDR3 protein: CASSQAGLAGIYEQYF
J gene: TRBJ1-4; clone size: .; V gene: TRBV14; CDR3 protein: CASSQVGTRGKLFF
J gene: TRBJ1-4; clone size: .; V gene: TRBV3-1/TRBV3-2; CDR3 protein: CASSQGGAEKLFF
J gene: TRBJ1-1; clone size: .; V gene: TRBV5-1; CDR3 protein: CASSPGQANTEAFF
J gene: TRBJ2-5; clone size: .; V gene: TRBV23-1; CDR3 protein: CASTQAGDKKETQYF
J gene: TRBJ1-5; clone size: once; V gene: TRBV7-8; CDR3 protein: CASSPTGQYSNQPQHF
J gene: TRBJ1-2; clone size: .; V gene: TRBV28; CDR3 protein: CASSLNGANYGYTF
J gene: TRBJ2-1; clone size: .; V gene: TRBV10-3; CDR3 protein: CAIRPTGVSYNEQFF
J gene: TRBJ2-7; clone size: .; V gene: TRBV15; CDR3 protein: CATSRERTSGAYEQYF
J gene: TRBJ2-1; clone size: .; V gene: TRBV5-6; CDR3 protein: CASSLARGRGSHEQFF
J gene: TRBJ2-5; clone size: once; V gene: TRBV18; CDR3 protein: CASSPSEKTQYF
J gene: TRBJ2-2; clone size: .; V gene: TRBV7-2; CDR3 protein: CASSLDRGAGELFF
J gene: TRBJ1-2; clone size: .; V gene: TRBV6-6; CDR3 protein: CASSYETDYGYTF
J gene: TRBJ2-2; clone size: .; V gene: TRBV5-6; CDR3 protein: CASSNTGGARTGELFF
J gene: TRBJ2-7; clone size: .; V gene: TRBV5-1; CDR3 protein: CASSQEGTGTYEQYF
J gene: TRBJ2-7; clone size: .; V gene: TRBV5-4; CDR3 protein: CASSLIVLAGGSYEQYF